This record looks at one T cell receptor beta chain sequence and its context. Antigen specificity is unknown. This sample was taken from a study of cytomegalovirus exposure and HLA in healthy donors. A multiplex PCR was run with 60 Vbeta primers and 13 Jbeta primers. Sequencing used immunoSEQ multiplex PCR; TCRdb keeps in-frame clones, though not all of them. The table includes under 85,000 clones, roughly 75% detected once. Study outcomes and limitations: V- and J-gene trimming in TCR beta was tied to a missense DCLRE1C variant by an analysis performed later. Some V segments, including TRBV6-2 and TRBV6-3, were excluded as indistinguishable. An observed cluster of highly shared sequence variants was recorded as a likely sequencing artifact. It was reported that the classifier diagnosed cytomegalovirus status with high specificity and sensitivity in both the original and validation cohorts.

The ends were cut back, 2 bases at V and 1 base at J, with 5 bases in the middle. Germline lookup yields CDR1 MNHEY and CDR2 SVGAGI. This CDR3 spans 13 amino acids. Material: PBMCs. The TCR originated in a woman in her twenties or thirties in good health and CMV-seronegative. The rearrangement joins TRBV6-5 to TRBJ2-5, with D unclear. The CDR3 sequence: CASSYNSQETQYF. The CDR3 nucleotides are TGTGCCAGCAGTTACAACAGCCAAGAGACCCAGTACTTC.